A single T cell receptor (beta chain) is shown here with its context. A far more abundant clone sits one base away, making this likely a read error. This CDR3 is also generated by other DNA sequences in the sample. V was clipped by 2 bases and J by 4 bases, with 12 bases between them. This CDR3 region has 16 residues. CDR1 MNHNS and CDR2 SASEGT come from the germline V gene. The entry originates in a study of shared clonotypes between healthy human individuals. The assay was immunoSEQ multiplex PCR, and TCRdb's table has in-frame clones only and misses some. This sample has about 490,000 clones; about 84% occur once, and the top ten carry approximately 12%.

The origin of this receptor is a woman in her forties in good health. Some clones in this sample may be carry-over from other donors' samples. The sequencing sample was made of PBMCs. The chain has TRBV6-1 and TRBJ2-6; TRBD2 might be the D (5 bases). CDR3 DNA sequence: TGTGCCAGCAGTGAATTGGACTTCTCCGGGGCCAACGTCCTGACTTTC. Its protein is CASSELDFSGANVLTF.